This TCR beta chain emerged from a study of shared T cell receptors in the human thymus. V was shortened by 6 bases and J by 8 bases, with 17 bases between the two germline ends. The CDR3 runs to 13 residues. The germline V gene has CDR1 MNHEY and CDR2 SMNVEV (reference sequence). Assay used: immunoSEQ multiplex PCR; TCRdb lists only in-frame clones, some missing. The data show some 400,000 clones, roughly 94% seen once. This receptor was identified in a human donor. Input material: thymocytes. V and J are TRBV27 and TRBJ2-7; D may be TRBD2 (5 bases). This CDR3 is CASSNRGRPKQYF. In DNA, the CDR3 is TGTGCCAGCAGCAACCGAGGGCGACCTAAGCAGTACTTC.